Listed below are T cell receptor beta chains from one sample, sequenced in a study of blood T cell repertoires in COVID-19. Generated by immunoSEQ multiplex PCR, the TCRdb table keeps only in-frame clones and is missing some. The sample records roughly 170,000 clones, 87% being singletons. Material for sequencing was peripheral blood. The source of these receptors is a woman aged 70-85 years with COVID-19, enrolled during active disease. Both conserved end residues are part of each CDR3. Each record gives: D gene, clone size, J gene, V gene, CDR3 DNA, CDR3 protein. D genes are given only for firm matches. Size is omitted from some rows. Given values are once, few, many or a class for expanded clones.

>.|.|TRBJ2-2|TRBV6-5
TGTGCCAGCAGGCTAACCTCGAACACCGGGGAGCTGTTTTTT
CASRLTSNTGELFF
>.|.|TRBJ2-7|TRBV30
TGTGCCTGGAGTGTGGCCGACGAGCAGTACTTC
CAWSVADEQYF
>TRBD1|.|TRBJ2-2|TRBV12-3/TRBV12-4
TGTGCCACCCGGACAGGGGGTAGGGAGCTGTTTTTT
CATRTGGRELFF
>.|.|TRBJ2-1|TRBV10-3
TGTGCCATCAGGGGTGGACTAGAGCAGTTCTTC
CAIRGGLEQFF
>TRBD2|.|TRBJ2-2|TRBV11-3
TGTGCCAGCAGCTTAGATTCTGGCCTAGCGGGAGTCGGGACCGGGGAGCTGTTTTTT
CASSLDSGLAGVGTGELFF
>TRBD1|.|TRBJ1-2|TRBV19
TGTGCCACACCCCGGGACAGGGGGCTCGATGGCTACACCTTC
CATPRDRGLDGYTF
>.|.|TRBJ2-3|TRBV7-2
TGTGCCAGCAGCTGGGTAGCGGCAGATACGCAGTATTTT
CASSWVAADTQYF
>TRBD1|.|TRBJ2-1|TRBV5-4
TGTGCCAGCAGCTTGGCCGGGACAGGGATCCACAATGAGCAGTTCTTC
CASSLAGTGIHNEQFF
>TRBD1|.|TRBJ1-5|TRBV6-6
TGTGCCAGCAGTTACGGGGGGACAGTGGACAATCAGCCCCAGCATTTT
CASSYGGTVDNQPQHF
>TRBD2|.|TRBJ2-1|TRBV7-9
TGTGCCAGCAGCGAAGGACTAGCGGGAGGGTCCTACAATGAGCAGTTCTTC
CASSEGLAGGSYNEQFF
>TRBD1|.|TRBJ2-6|TRBV28
TGTGCCAGCAGTGCAACGGGACAGATTTTTTCTGGGGCCAACGTCCTGACTTTC
CASSATGQIFSGANVLTF
>TRBD1|.|TRBJ1-6|TRBV11-2
TGTGCCAGCAGCACCCAAGCCGGGACAGGGGTTCACTTT
CASSTQAGTGVHF
>.|.|TRBJ1-2|TRBV7-2
TGTGCCAGCAGCTCCTGGGGGGAAGTCTATGGCTACACCTTC
CASSSWGEVYGYTF
>.|once|TRBJ2-3|TRBV5-6
TGTGCCAGCAGCATCACTCACAGGGAAACAGATACGCAGTATTTT
CASSITHRETDTQYF
>.|.|TRBJ2-3|TRBV4-2
TGTGCCAGCAGCCTAGGCAGCGGACCCACAGATACGCAGTATTTT
CASSLGSGPTDTQYF
>TRBD2|.|TRBJ2-5|TRBV24-1
TGTGCCACCAGTGATTTGCGGGTAGCGGGAGGCCAAAAAGAGACCCAGTACTTC
CATSDLRVAGGQKETQYF
>TRBD1|.|TRBJ1-5|TRBV3-1/TRBV3-2
TGTGCCAGCAGCCCCGACAGGGGAAATAGTCAGCCCCAGCATTTT
CASSPDRGNSQPQHF
>.|.|TRBJ2-1|TRBV27
TGTGCCAGCAGTTTATCGTTTCATCGGTCTAGCGAGATCAACAATGAGCAGTTCTTC
CASSLSFHRSSEINNEQFF
>.|.|TRBJ1-2|TRBV5-1
TGCGCCAGCAGCCGTGATCTGGCAGTCTCCTATGGCTACACCTTC
CASSRDLAVSYGYTF
>.|.|TRBJ1-5|TRBV21-1
TGTGCCAGCAGAGGGAACAGGGTGGGGCAGCCCCAGCATTTT
CASRGNRVGQPQHF
>TRBD2|.|TRBJ2-1|TRBV19
TGTGCCAGCTCTATAGCGGGAGGGCCCTACAATGAGCAGTTCTTC
CASSIAGGPYNEQFF
>TRBD1|.|TRBJ1-2|TRBV28
TGTGCCAGCATTCAACTACAGGGGGCCAACTATGGCTACACCTTC
CASIQLQGANYGYTF
>TRBD2|.|TRBJ2-1|TRBV11-2
TGTGCCAGCAGCATTAGCGGGAGGTACAATGAGCAGTTCTTC
CASSISGRYNEQFF
>TRBD1|.|TRBJ2-7|TRBV5-4
TGTGCCAGCAGCTCGATCCGGGACAGCATCTACGAGCAGTACTTC
CASSSIRDSIYEQYF
>TRBD1|once|TRBJ2-1|TRBV11-2
TGTGCCAGCAGCCCAAGCCGAGCGACAGGGCATGAGCAGTTCTTC
CASSPSRATGHEQFF
>.|.|TRBJ1-2|TRBV5-4
TGTGCCAGCAGCGTTGATAGGCAGGTGAACTATGGCTACACCTTC
CASSVDRQVNYGYTF
>.|.|TRBJ2-5|TRBV5-1
TGCGCCAGCAGTTCGTACCAAGAGACCCAGTACTTC
CASSSYQETQYF
>TRBD2|.|TRBJ2-3|TRBV19
TGTGCCAGTAGAATTGCCAGCGGGAATCTCCCAGATACGCAGTATTTT
CASRIASGNLPDTQYF
>.|.|TRBJ1-4|TRBV7-9
TGTGCCAGCAGCTTATCGGGACTTAATGAAAAACTGTTTTTT
CASSLSGLNEKLFF
>TRBD1|.|TRBJ1-2|TRBV4-3
TGCGCCAGCAGCCACGGGACAGACATTCGTTATGGCTACACCTTC
CASSHGTDIRYGYTF
>TRBD2|.|TRBJ2-1|TRBV7-8
TGTGCCAGCAGCCAAACGGGACTAGCGGGAGGGCCAAAGAAAAATGAGCAGTTCTTC
CASSQTGLAGGPKKNEQFF
>TRBD1|.|TRBJ1-6|TRBV6-1
TGTGCCAGCAGTGAAAGGGACAGGGCAAATTCACCCCTCCACTTT
CASSERDRANSPLHF
>TRBD1|few|TRBJ2-1|TRBV12-3/TRBV12-4
TGTGCCAGTTCAGGGGGAGACGGTGAGCAGTTCTTC
CASSGGDGEQFF
>.|.|TRBJ2-7|TRBV24-1
TGTGCCACCAGTGATACGTTAGATACCGAGCAGTACTTC
CATSDTLDTEQYF
>TRBD1|few|TRBJ1-2|TRBV9
TGTGCCAGCAGCGGCAGGGGGCTAGGCTACACCTTC
CASSGRGLGYTF
>.|.|TRBJ1-5|TRBV6-5
TGTGCCAGCAGTTTGACAGGTCGGCAGCCCCAGCATTTT
CASSLTGRQPQHF
>TRBD1|once|TRBJ1-2|TRBV27
TGTGCCAGCAGTTTAGGGCAGGGGGGCGGCTACACCTTC
CASSLGQGGGYTF
>TRBD1|.|TRBJ2-7|TRBV27
TGTGCCAGCCTCAGTTTGCAGACAGGGGCATACGAGCAGTACTTC
CASLSLQTGAYEQYF
>.|.|TRBJ2-7|TRBV3-1/TRBV3-2
TGTGCCAGCAGCCAGGGCGGTGCGGGACTTTTATACGAGCAGTACTTC
CASSQGGAGLLYEQYF
>.|.|TRBJ2-5|TRBV7-2
TGTGCCAGCAGCTTAGATCAGGGCAGGGAGACCCAGTACTTC
CASSLDQGRETQYF